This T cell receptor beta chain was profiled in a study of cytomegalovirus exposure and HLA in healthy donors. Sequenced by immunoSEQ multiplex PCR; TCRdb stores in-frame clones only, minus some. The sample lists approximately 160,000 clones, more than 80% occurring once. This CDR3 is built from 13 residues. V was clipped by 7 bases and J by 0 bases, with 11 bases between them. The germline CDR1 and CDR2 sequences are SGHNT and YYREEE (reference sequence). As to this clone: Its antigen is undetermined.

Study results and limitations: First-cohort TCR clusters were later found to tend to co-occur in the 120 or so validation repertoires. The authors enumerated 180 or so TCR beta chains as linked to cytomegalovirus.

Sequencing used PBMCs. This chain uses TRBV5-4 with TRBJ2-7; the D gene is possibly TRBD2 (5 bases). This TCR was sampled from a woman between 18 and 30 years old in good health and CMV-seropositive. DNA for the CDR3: TGTGCCAGCGGCCGCGGGCCCTCCTACGAGCAGTACTTC. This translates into CASGRGPSYEQYF.